These T cell receptor beta chains were read from a single sample in a study of neurological immune-mediated disorders. MiXCR was run by TCRdb on the 5' RACE reads, yielding one entry per CDR3 protein. The sample holds approximately 50,000 distinct CDR3 sequences, roughly 3.5% seen once. Source material: PBMCs. The receptors here all came from a man aged 25 to 45 with multiple sclerosis. Both conserved end residues are part of each CDR3. The D gene is left open where the match is weak. Size tells how often a clone was seen (once, few, many) or the class of an expanded clone, and some rows leave it out.

.,.,TRBJ1-1,TRBV29-1,TGCAGCGTTGAAGATAGGGGGGCAGAAGCTTTCTTT,CSVEDRGAEAFF
many,.,TRBJ2-1,TRBV12-3/TRBV12-4,TGTGCCAGCAGTGACCGGGACTCACTCCGGGAGCAGTTCTTC,CASSDRDSLREQFF
many,TRBD1,TRBJ1-2,TRBV5-1,TGCGCCAGCACTCCCGGGACAGGGCCCTATGGCTACACCTTC,CASTPGTGPYGYTF
.,TRBD1,TRBJ1-2,TRBV6-2/TRBV6-3,TGTGCCAGCAGTTCCACTGCAGGGGGCGGCAACTATGGCTACACCTTC,CASSSTAGGGNYGYTF
many,.,TRBJ1-4,TRBV20-1,TGCAGTGCTAGAGATGGGCCAGAAGATAATGAAAAACTGTTTTTT,CSARDGPEDNEKLFF
many,.,TRBJ1-1,TRBV12-3/TRBV12-4,TGTGCCAGCAGTTTGATCCCTACAGCTAACACTGAAGCTTTCTTT,CASSLIPTANTEAFF
many,.,TRBJ2-5,TRBV20-1,TGCAGTGCCCCGGACACGGGGCAAGAGACCCAGTACTTC,CSAPDTGQETQYF
many,TRBD2,TRBJ2-1,TRBV9,TGTGCCAGCAGCGTAGAACAGCGGGAGAGGAATGAGCAGTTCTTC,CASSVEQRERNEQFF
many,TRBD2,TRBJ2-2,TRBV7-3,TGTGCCAGCAGTTTAGCGGGGGGGGACACCGGGGAGCTGTTTTTT,CASSLAGGDTGELFF
many,TRBD1,TRBJ1-6,TRBV3-1,TGTGCCAGCAGTACGGACAGGGGTAATTCACCCCTCCACTTT,CASSTDRGNSPLHF
many,TRBD2,TRBJ2-1,TRBV20-1,TGCAGTGCGACTTCCCGTGGGGAGCGGGGGGGGAGACCGTACAATGAGCAGTTCTTC,CSATSRGERGGRPYNEQFF
many,.,TRBJ2-1,TRBV3-1,TGTGCCAGCAGCCAAGCCGCCGGGGGCGATGAGCAGTTCTTC,CASSQAAGGDEQFF
many,.,TRBJ2-2,TRBV5-1,TGCGCCAGCAGCTTGGAGGGACCACTTTACACCGGGGAGCTGTTTTTT,CASSLEGPLYTGELFF
many,TRBD2,TRBJ2-1,TRBV9,TGTGCCAGCAGCGAGCCGGGACTAGCGTACAATGAGCAGTTCTTC,CASSEPGLAYNEQFF
.,.,TRBJ2-1,TRBV20-1,TGCAGTGCTAGATTTAGCGGTCTATACAATGAGCAGTTCTTC,CSARFSGLYNEQFF
many,.,TRBJ2-7,TRBV18,TGTGCCAGCTCACCACGCGACATTATCTACGAGCAGTACTTC,CASSPRDIIYEQYF
many,TRBD1,TRBJ1-1,TRBV7-2,TGTGCCAGCAGCCCGAGGGGACAGGGGAGAGGTGAAGCTTTCTTT,CASSPRGQGRGEAFF
many,TRBD2,TRBJ2-3,TRBV20-1,TGCAGTGCTAGAGGGGCCGGGGGGGCCACAGATACGCAGTATTTT,CSARGAGGATDTQYF
many,.,TRBJ1-5,TRBV7-8,TGTGCCAGCAGCTTATGGCAGGGGAGCAATCAGCCCCAGAATTTT,CASSLWQGSNQPQNF
many,TRBD1,TRBJ1-6,TRBV20-1,TGCAGTGCGGGCGGACAGGGGAATTCACCCCTCCACTTT,CSAGGQGNSPLHF
many,TRBD1,TRBJ2-7,TRBV6-5,TGTGCCAGCAGCTCAGGGGGCCTTGGATCCTACGAGCAGTACTTC,CASSSGGLGSYEQYF
few,.,TRBJ2-1,TRBV3-1,TGTGCCAGCAGCCAGGTATACAATGAGCAGTTCTTC,CASSQVYNEQFF
many,.,TRBJ2-2,TRBV7-2,TGTGCCAGCAGCTTAGCGGGAGGCGGCACCGGGGAGCTGTTTTTT,CASSLAGGGTGELFF
many,.,TRBJ1-4,TRBV5-1,TGCGCCAGCAGCTTGACAGGGATGGGTGAAAAACTGTTTTTT,CASSLTGMGEKLFF
.,.,TRBJ2-7,TRBV15,TGTGCCACCAGCAGAGATCACCGGGAAGCCCGGGACAACTACGAGCAGTACTTC,CATSRDHREARDNYEQYF
many,TRBD2,TRBJ2-1,TRBV12-3/TRBV12-4,TGTGCCAGCAGTTTACTACCCGGACTAGCGGGGGATGAGCAGTTCTTC,CASSLLPGLAGDEQFF
many,.,TRBJ1-1,TRBV4-2,TGTGCCAGCAGCCAAGATGTTGAGAACACTGAAGCTTTCTTT,CASSQDVENTEAFF
many,TRBD1,TRBJ2-7,TRBV7-9,TGTGCCAGCAGCTTAGAGGGCCGAGTGGACAGGGGGCTTTTCCACGAGCAGTACTTC,CASSLEGRVDRGLFHEQYF
many,TRBD1,TRBJ2-7,TRBV5-1,TGCGCCAGCAGCTACGTCGGACAGGGGGAAGAGCAGTACTTC,CASSYVGQGEEQYF